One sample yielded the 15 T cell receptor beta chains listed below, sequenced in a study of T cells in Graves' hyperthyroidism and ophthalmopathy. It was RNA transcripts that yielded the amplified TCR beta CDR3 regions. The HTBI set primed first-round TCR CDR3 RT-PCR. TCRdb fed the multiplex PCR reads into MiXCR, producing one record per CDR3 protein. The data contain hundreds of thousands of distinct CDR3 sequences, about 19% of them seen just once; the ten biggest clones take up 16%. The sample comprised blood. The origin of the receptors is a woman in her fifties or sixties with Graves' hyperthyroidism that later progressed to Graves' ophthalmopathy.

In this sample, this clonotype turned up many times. For the CDR3, the DNA is TGTGCCAGCAGATTCCAGGGGGCACGAGGTAGCAATCAGCCCCAGCATTTT. It encodes CASRFQGARGSNQPQHF. The V call is TRBV2, the J call TRBJ1-5, with 8 bases that match TRBD1. V dropped 6 bases and J dropped 0; count of bases not matched to a gene: 10. The CDR3 contains 17 residues. CDR1 is SNHLY, CDR2 FYNNEI, per germline.

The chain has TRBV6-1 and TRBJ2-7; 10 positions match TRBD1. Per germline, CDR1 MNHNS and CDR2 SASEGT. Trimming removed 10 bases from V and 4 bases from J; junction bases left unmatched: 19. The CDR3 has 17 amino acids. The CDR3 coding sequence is TGTGCCACTAACCCTCCCGGAGCGGGGACAGGGGATTACGAGCAGTACTTC. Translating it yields CATNPPGAGTGDYEQYF.

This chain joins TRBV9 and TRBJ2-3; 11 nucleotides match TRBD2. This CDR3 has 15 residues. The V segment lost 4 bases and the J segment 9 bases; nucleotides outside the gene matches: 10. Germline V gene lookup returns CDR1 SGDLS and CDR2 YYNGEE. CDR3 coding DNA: TGTGCCAGCAGCCCCTCAACTAGCGGGGGAACAACGCAGTATTTT. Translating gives CASSPSTSGGTTQYF.

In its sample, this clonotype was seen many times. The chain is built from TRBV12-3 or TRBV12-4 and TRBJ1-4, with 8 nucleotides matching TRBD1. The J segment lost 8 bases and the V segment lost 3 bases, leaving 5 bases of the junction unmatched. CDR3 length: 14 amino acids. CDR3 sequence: CASSLDRDGEKLFF. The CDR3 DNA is TGTGCCAGCAGTTTGGACAGGGATGGGGAAAAACTGTTTTTT.

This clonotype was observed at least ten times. CDR3 DNA: TGTGCCAGCAGTCCTCACGCAGACAGGGGATACGAGCAGTACTTC. It encodes CASSPHADRGYEQYF. The chain has TRBV12-3 or TRBV12-4 and TRBJ2-7; TRBD1 aligns across 8 bases. V shed 5 bases and J 4 bases; nucleotides not matched to a gene: 10. The CDR3 has 15 amino acids.

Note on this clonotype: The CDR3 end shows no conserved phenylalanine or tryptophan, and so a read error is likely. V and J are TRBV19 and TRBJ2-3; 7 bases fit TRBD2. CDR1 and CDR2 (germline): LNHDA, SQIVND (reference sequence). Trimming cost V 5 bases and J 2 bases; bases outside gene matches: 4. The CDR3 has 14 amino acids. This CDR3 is CASSERGTTDTQYL. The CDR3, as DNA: TGTGCCAGTAGTGAGCGGGGCACCACAGATACGCAGTATTTA.

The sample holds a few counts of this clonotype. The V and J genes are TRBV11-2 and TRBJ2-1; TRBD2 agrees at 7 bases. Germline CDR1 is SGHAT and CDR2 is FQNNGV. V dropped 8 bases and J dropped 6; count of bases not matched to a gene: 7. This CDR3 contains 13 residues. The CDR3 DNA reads TGTGCCAGCGAGGTAGCGGGCGGCAATGAGCAGTTCTTC. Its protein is CASEVAGGNEQFF. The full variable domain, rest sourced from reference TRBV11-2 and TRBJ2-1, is EAGVAQSPRYKIIEKRQSVAFWCNPISGHATLYWYQQILGQGPKLLIQFQNNGVVDDSQLPKDRFSAERLKGVDSTLKIQPAKLEDSAVYLCASEVAGGNEQFFGPGTRLTVL.

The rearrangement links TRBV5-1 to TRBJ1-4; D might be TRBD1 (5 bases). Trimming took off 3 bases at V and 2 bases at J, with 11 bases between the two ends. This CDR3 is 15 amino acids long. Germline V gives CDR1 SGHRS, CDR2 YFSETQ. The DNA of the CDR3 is TGCGCCAGCAGCTCGCAGGGTGGGACTAATGAAAAACTGTTTTTT. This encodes CASSSQGGTNEKLFF.

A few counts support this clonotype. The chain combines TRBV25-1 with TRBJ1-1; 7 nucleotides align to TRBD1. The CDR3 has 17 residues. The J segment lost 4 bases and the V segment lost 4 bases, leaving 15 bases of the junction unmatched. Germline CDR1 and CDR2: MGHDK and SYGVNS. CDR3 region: CASSVRQGLSASTEAFF. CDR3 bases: TGTGCCAGCAGTGTCAGACAGGGACTCTCCGCGAGCACTGAAGCTTTCTTT. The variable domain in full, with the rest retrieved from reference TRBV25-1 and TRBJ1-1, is EADIYQTPRYLVIGTGKKITLECSQTMGHDKMYWYQQDPGMELHLIHYSYGVNSTEKGDLSSESTVSRIRTEHFPLTLESARPSHTSQYLCASSVRQGLSASTEAFFGQGTRLTVV.

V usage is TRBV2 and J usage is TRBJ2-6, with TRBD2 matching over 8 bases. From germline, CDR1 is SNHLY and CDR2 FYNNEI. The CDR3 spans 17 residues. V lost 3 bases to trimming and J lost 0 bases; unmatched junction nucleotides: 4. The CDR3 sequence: CASSDRRGGSGANVLTF. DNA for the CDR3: TGTGCCAGCAGTGATCGCCGGGGGGGCTCTGGGGCCAACGTCCTGACTTTC.

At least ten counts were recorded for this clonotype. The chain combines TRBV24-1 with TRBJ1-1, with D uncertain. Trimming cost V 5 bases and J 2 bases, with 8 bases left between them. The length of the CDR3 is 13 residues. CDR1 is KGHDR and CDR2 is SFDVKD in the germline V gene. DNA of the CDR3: TGTGCCACCAGTGGGTCCGGTAACACTGAAGCTTTCTTT. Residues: CATSGSGNTEAFF.

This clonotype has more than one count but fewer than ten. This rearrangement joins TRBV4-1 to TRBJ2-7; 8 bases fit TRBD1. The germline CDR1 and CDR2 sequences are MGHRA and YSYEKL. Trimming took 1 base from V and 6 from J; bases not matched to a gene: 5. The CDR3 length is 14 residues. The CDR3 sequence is CASSQGPGTGEQYF. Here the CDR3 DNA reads TGCGCCAGCAGCCAAGGGCCCGGGACAGGCGAGCAGTACTTC.

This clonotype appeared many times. CDR3 in amino acids: CSARDRGNTEAFF. CDR3 DNA sequence: TGCAGTGCTAGAGATAGGGGGAACACTGAAGCTTTCTTT. The V call is TRBV20-1, the J call TRBJ1-1; weak D call: TRBD1 (5 bases). The CDR3 has 13 residues. Germline-derived CDR1 and CDR2 are DFQATT and SNEGSKA (reference sequence). The germline V and J ends were trimmed by 0 bases and 1 base, with 6 bases remaining between them.

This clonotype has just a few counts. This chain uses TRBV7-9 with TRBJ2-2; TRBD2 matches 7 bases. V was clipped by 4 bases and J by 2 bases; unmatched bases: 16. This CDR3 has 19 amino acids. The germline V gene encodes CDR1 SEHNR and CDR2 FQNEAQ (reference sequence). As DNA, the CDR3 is TGTGCCAGCAGCTCCTCAGTCCGACGGGACTACCTAAACACCGGGGAGCTGTTTTTT. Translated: CASSSSVRRDYLNTGELFF.

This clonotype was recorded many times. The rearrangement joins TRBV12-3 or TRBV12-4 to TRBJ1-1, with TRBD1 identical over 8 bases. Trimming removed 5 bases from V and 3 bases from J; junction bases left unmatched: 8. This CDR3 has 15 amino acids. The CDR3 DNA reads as TGTGCCAGCAGTCCTCGGACAGGGCTGGACACTGAAGCTTTCTTT. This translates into CASSPRTGLDTEAFF.